This T cell receptor beta chain originates from a study of blood T cell repertoires in COVID-19. Profiling relied on immunoSEQ multiplex PCR, and the TCRdb table lists in-frame clones only, not all of them. The table records a few hundred thousand clones, roughly 89% of them present only once. Trimming removed 3 bases from V and 6 bases from J, with 11 bases in between. Germline V gives CDR1 MGHDK, CDR2 SYGVNS. The CDR3 totals 13 residues. The chain employs TRBV25-1 and TRBJ1-2; D remains ambiguous. Sequencing was performed on PBMCs or T cells enriched from blood (not recorded which). The sequence derives from a woman in her 30s who had recovered from COVID-19. CDR3 DNA sequence: TGTGCCAGCAGTGATAGCGCGAAAAATGGCTACACCTTC. Translating gives CASSDSAKNGYTF.